Sequencing of this T cell receptor (beta chain) was carried out in a study of tumour-infiltrating T cells in Burkitt lymphoma (dated by TCRdb to the early 2020s). With regard to the full study: TCR repertoire data were correlated with clinical outcome; productive clonality predicted overall and progression-free survival, independent of established prognosticators including age at diagnosis.

Libraries came from the immunoSEQ multiplex PCR assay. TCRdb holds this immuneACCESS table with in-frame rearrangements only. Some clones are missing; in checked studies, unresolved V genes explain under half, and the rest has no known cause. Within this sample are about 14,000 clones, with about 33% of them counted one time only. The ten top clones hold roughly 6.1% of the sample. At the junction V is shortened by 2 bases and J by 7 bases, with 12 bases in between. The CDR3 sequence holds 14 residues, the cysteine and phenylalanine included. The CDR3 DNA has 42 bases and is translated from base 1. CDR1 and CDR2, looked up from the germline V gene, are SGHRS and YFSETQ. About this clone: The target of this receptor is not known. No quality values exist for individual bases; no much larger clone is one base distant.

This receptor was identified in a human donor with diffuse large B-cell lymphoma. This chain is built from TRBV5-1 and TRBJ2-2, with the D gene not clear enough to name. Sequencing was performed on tumor tissue. The bases read TGCGCCAGCAGCTTTATGTTGTTTGGCGGGGAGCTGTTTTTT. This sequence encodes CASSFMLFGGELFF.